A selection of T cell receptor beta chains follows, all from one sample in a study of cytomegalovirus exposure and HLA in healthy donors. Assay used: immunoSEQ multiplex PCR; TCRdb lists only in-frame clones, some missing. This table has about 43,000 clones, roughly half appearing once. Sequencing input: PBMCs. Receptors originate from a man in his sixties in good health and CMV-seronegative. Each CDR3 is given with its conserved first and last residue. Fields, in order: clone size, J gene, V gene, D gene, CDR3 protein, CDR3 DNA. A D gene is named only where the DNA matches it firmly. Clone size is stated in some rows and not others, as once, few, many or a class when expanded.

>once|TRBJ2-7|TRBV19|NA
CASSIADSYSYEQYF
TGTGCCAGTAGTATAGCGGACAGTTACTCCTACGAGCAGTACTTC
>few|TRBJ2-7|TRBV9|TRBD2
CASSVWTSGIEQYF
TGTGCCAGCAGCGTGTGGACTAGCGGGATCGAGCAGTACTTC
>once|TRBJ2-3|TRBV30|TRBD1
CAWRAWGTGDTQYF
TGTGCCTGGAGGGCTTGGGGGACAGGGGATACGCAGTATTTT
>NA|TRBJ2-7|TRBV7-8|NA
CASSLDRFGEQYF
TGTGCCAGCAGCTTAGACAGGTTCGGCGAGCAGTACTTC
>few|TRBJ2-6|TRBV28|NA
CASSLRHDNVLTF
TGTGCCAGCAGTTTGCGACACGACAACGTCCTGACTTTC
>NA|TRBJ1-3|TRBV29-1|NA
CSVEQGFDGNTIYF
TGCAGCGTTGAACAGGGTTTTGATGGAAACACCATATATTTT
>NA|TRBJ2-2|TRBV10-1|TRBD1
CASSGQGVTGELFF
TGCGCCAGCAGTGGACAGGGAGTGACCGGGGAGCTGTTTTTT
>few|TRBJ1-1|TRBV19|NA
CATQGQLSTEAFF
TGTGCCACACAGGGCCAGTTGAGCACTGAAGCTTTCTTT
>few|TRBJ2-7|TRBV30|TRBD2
CAWSSPYSKSGLAGVAEQYF
TGTGCCTGGAGTTCCCCTTACTCGAAAAGCGGACTAGCGGGAGTGGCCGAGCAGTACTTC
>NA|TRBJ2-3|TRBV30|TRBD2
CASGRKAGASDTQYF
TGTGCCTCCGGACGGAAAGCGGGAGCCTCAGATACGCAGTATTTT
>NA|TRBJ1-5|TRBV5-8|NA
CASSSRRVRPQHF
TGTGCCAGCAGCTCCCGGCGGGTTAGGCCCCAGCATTTT
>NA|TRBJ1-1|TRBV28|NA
CASSLNVGEAFF
TGTGCCAGCAGTTTAAATGTCGGTGAAGCTTTCTTT
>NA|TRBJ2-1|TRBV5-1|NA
CASRESGEQFF
TGCGCCAGCAGGGAGTCTGGTGAGCAGTTCTTC
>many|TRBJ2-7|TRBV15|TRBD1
CATSRAGQGVYEQYF
TGTGCCACCAGCAGAGCAGGCCAGGGGGTCTACGAGCAGTACTTC
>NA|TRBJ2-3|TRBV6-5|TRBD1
CASSYLRDSRSTQYF
TGTGCCAGCAGTTATCTCCGGGACAGTCGGAGTACGCAGTATTTT
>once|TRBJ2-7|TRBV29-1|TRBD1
CSASPGQGYEQYF
TGCAGCGCCTCCCCGGGACAGGGGTACGAGCAGTACTTC
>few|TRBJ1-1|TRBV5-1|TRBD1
CASSLQGAWTEAFF
TGCGCCAGCAGCTTACAGGGGGCGTGGACTGAAGCTTTCTTT
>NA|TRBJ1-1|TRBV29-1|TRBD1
CSVVRQGLGGAFF
TGCAGCGTCGTTAGACAGGGACTAGGGGGAGCTTTCTTT
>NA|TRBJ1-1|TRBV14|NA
CASSQDQGIGRGTEAFF
TGTGCCAGCAGCCAAGATCAGGGGATCGGCAGGGGCACTGAAGCTTTCTTT
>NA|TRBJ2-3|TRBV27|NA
CASSMTRTGDTQYF
TGTGCCAGCAGTATGACCCGAACGGGAGATACGCAGTATTTT
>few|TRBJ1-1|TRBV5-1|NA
CASSLDRPMGTEAFF
TGCGCCAGCAGCTTGGACAGGCCAATGGGCACTGAAGCTTTCTTT
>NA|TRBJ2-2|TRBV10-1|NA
CASSESTGANTGELFF
TGCGCCAGCAGTGAGTCAACTGGAGCGAACACCGGGGAGCTGTTTTTT
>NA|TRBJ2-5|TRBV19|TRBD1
CASSIIPGQGKETQYF
TGTGCCAGTAGTATTATCCCCGGACAGGGGAAAGAGACCCAGTACTTC
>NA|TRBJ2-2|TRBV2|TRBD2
CASRTSGSNTGELFF
TGTGCCAGCAGGACTAGCGGGAGTAACACCGGGGAGCTGTTTTTT
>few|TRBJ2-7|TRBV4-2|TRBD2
CASSQEGGEHYEQYF
TGTGCCAGCAGCCAAGAGGGGGGGGAGCACTACGAGCAGTACTTC
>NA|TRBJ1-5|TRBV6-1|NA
CASTKGVIGNQPQHF
TGTGCCAGCACCAAGGGGGTAATTGGCAATCAGCCCCAGCATTTT
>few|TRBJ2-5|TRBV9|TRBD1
CASSPGQLQETQYF
TGTGCCAGCAGCCCGGGACAGCTCCAAGAGACCCAGTACTTC
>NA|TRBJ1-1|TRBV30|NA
CAWSVGRRGEAFF
TGTGCCTGGAGTGTCGGCAGGCGTGGGGAGGCTTTCTTT
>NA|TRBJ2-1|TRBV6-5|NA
CASSALGGKNEQFF
TGTGCCAGCAGTGCCCTCGGGGGTAAGAATGAGCAGTTCTTC
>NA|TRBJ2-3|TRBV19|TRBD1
CASRRTGGTDTQYF
TGTGCCAGTAGGAGGACAGGGGGAACAGATACGCAGTATTTT